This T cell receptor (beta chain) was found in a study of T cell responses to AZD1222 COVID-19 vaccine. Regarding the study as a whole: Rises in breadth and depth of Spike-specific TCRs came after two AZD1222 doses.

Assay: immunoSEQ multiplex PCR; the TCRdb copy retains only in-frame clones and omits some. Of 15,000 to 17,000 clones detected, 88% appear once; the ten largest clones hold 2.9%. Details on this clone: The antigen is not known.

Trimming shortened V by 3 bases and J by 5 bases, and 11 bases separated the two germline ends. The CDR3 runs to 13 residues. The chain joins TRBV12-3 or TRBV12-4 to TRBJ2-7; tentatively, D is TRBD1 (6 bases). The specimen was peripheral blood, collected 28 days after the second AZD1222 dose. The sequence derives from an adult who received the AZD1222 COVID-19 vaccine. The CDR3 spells CASSLTGSNEQYF. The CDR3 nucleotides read TGTGCCAGCAGTTTGACAGGTAGCAACGAGCAGTACTTC.